The rows below give T cell receptor beta chains drawn from one sample of a study of T cell repertoires in cytomegalovirus infection. TCRdb processed the reads anew with MiXCR; each CDR3 protein has one entry. The table lists roughly 87,000 distinct CDR3 sequences, around 28% of them singletons. These TCRs are of unknown antigen specificity. Sample: CD8+ T cells from cultured PBMCs, taken from culture after CMV antigen stimulation. The receptors here all came from a human donor in good health (CMV status not recorded). Some clones in this sample may be carry-over from other donors' samples. The CDR3 runs from the conserved cysteine through the conserved F or W. Each record gives: J gene, clone size, V gene, D gene, CDR3 protein, CDR3 DNA. D genes are given only for firm matches. Where a row states a size, it is once, few, many or the class of an expanded clone; other rows omit it.

J: TRBJ2-7
size: .
V: TRBV3-1
D: .
CDR3: CASSQGYYEQYF
DNA: TGTGCCAGCAGCCAAGGATATTACGAGCAGTACTTC

J: TRBJ1-4
size: many
V: TRBV12-3/TRBV12-4
D: .
CDR3: CASSSGTVWSATNEKLFF
DNA: TGTGCCAGCAGTTCCGGGACCGTTTGGTCTGCAACTAATGAAAAACTGTTTTTT

J: TRBJ2-3
size: few
V: TRBV6-1
D: TRBD2
CDR3: CASSDPWTSGDTDTQYF
DNA: TGTGCCAGCAGCGATCCCTGGACTAGCGGGGACACAGATACGCAGTATTTT

J: TRBJ2-3
size: .
V: TRBV12-3/TRBV12-4
D: .
CDR3: CASSFSSHTDTQYF
DNA: TGTGCCAGCAGTTTTAGTTCCCACACAGATACGCAGTATTTT

J: TRBJ2-1
size: .
V: TRBV7-6
D: .
CDR3: CASSLARQRIYNEQFF
DNA: TGTGCCAGCAGCTTAGCGCGACAGAGAATTTACAATGAGCAGTTCTTC

J: TRBJ2-5
size: .
V: TRBV24-1
D: .
CDR3: CATSDLAGEETQYF
DNA: TGTGCCACCAGTGATCTGGCAGGCGAGGAGACCCAGTACTTC

J: TRBJ1-2
size: few
V: TRBV7-9
D: TRBD1
CDR3: CASSLGGWYGYTF
DNA: TGTGCCAGCAGCCTAGGGGGCTGGTATGGCTACACCTTC

J: TRBJ2-1
size: many
V: TRBV12-3/TRBV12-4
D: .
CDR3: CASSLTELYNEQFF
DNA: TGTGCCAGCAGTTTGACCGAGCTCTACAATGAGCAGTTCTTC

J: TRBJ1-2
size: few
V: TRBV12-3/TRBV12-4
D: TRBD1
CDR3: CASSLQGTDYGYTF
DNA: TGTGCCAGCAGTTTACAAGGGACAGACTATGGCTACACCTTC

J: TRBJ1-1
size: few
V: TRBV7-6
D: .
CDR3: CATLPPLVVTEAFF
DNA: TGTGCCACCCTGCCCCCCCTCGTAGTGACTGAAGCTTTCTTT

J: TRBJ1-1
size: many
V: TRBV7-6
D: .
CDR3: CASSLGPLMNTEAFF
DNA: TGTGCCAGCAGCTTAGGCCCACTCATGAACACTGAAGCTTTCTTT